Detailed here is one T cell receptor (beta chain). Libraries were prepared by immunoSEQ multiplex PCR; TCRdb keeps only in-frame clonotypes and omits some of them. The table lists 56,000 or so clones, 93% of them singletons. This entry is derived from a study of cytomegalovirus exposure and HLA in healthy donors. Background on the study: According to later analysis, the same platform produced the 120 validation and 600 to 800 first-cohort repertoires.

Germline loops: CDR1 SGHAT, CDR2 FQNNGV. V lost 8 bases and J 4 bases, leaving 19 bases between the germline ends. This CDR3 has 15 residues. This TCR came from a woman aged 18-30 years in good health and CMV-seropositive. Sequenced material: PBMCs. This chain links TRBV11-2 with TRBJ2-3, with D perhaps TRBD2 (7 bases). Here the CDR3 reads CASSLRGGAADTQYF. CDR3 nucleotide sequence: TGTGCCAGCTCCCTTCGTGGGGGGGCCGCAGATACGCAGTATTTT.